This T cell receptor beta chain was captured by sequencing in a study of blood T cell repertoires in COVID-19. Residents of about 25 US areas, aged roughly 18 to 90 years, made up the participants. The CDR3 contains 16 residues. Germline-derived CDR1 and CDR2 are SGHDT and YYEEEE. The V and J ends lost 2 bases and 5 bases respectively, with 20 bases between them. Some clones are missing from TCRdb's copy, which holds only in-frame ones; the method was immunoSEQ multiplex PCR. The data contain roughly 190,000 clones, about 86% of them seen just once; the ten biggest clones take up about 26%. What was sequenced was PBMCs or T cells enriched from blood (not recorded which). The sequence derives from a woman aged 40 to 55 in a cohort exposed to, infected with or recovered from COVID-19 (not recorded which). The chain is built from TRBV5-6 and TRBJ2-7; a weak D match, TRBD2 (6 bases). The DNA of the CDR3 is TGTGCCAGCAGCTTTCCCCTACGTGGAGGGGATCACGAGCAGTACTTC. This gives the protein CASSFPLRGGDHEQYF.